The 27 T cell receptor beta chains given below trace back to one sample, sequenced in a study of shared clonotypes between healthy human individuals. Method: immunoSEQ multiplex PCR; TCRdb's copy keeps in-frame clones and lacks some. In the table there are some 2.3 million clones, 90% to 95% of which are singletons. The sequenced sample was naive CD4+ T cells from PBMCs. Subset given: CD45RA+ positively selected. The receptors originated from a man aged 18 to 29 in good health. Some clones in this sample may be carry-over from other donors' samples.

The chain uses TRBV9 and TRBJ1-5; D not certain. Per the germline V gene, CDR1 is SGDLS and CDR2 is YYNGEE. This CDR3 has 14 residues. Trimming took 5 bases from V and 6 from J, leaving 15 bases between them. CDR3 region: CASSGDTFAQPQHF. In DNA form, the CDR3 reads TGTGCCAGCAGTGGAGACACATTCGCTCAGCCCCAGCATTTT.

The gene calls are TRBV5-4 and TRBJ2-5, with TRBD2 matching 16 bases. The CDR3 covers 17 residues. Unmatched junction bases numbered 4, after V lost 3 bases and J lost 2 bases. Germline V lookup: CDR1 SGHNT, CDR2 YYREEE (reference sequence). The CDR3 reads CASSSGTSGRGQETQYF. The CDR3 region has the DNA TGTGCCAGCAGCTCCGGGACTAGCGGGAGGGGTCAAGAGACCCAGTACTTC.

This clone is a singleton in its sample. The CDR3 here is CASSSGTKVGEQYF. The CDR3 nucleotides read TGTGCCAGCAGTTCAGGCACCAAGGTCGGCGAGCAGTACTTC. The V gene is TRBV28, the J gene TRBJ2-7; D not certain. CDR3 length equals 14 residues. The V end was cut by 4 bases, the J end by 6 bases, with 16 bases between. Germline lookup yields CDR1 MDHEN and CDR2 SYDVKM. The full variable domain, completed using reference TRBV28 and TRBJ2-7, is DVKVTQSSRYLVKRTGEKVFLECVQDMDHENMFWYRQDPGLGLRLIYFSYDVKMKEKGDIPEGYSVSREKKERFSLILESASTNQTSMYLCASSSGTKVGEQYFGPGTRLTVT.

The genes are TRBV2 and TRBJ2-7; 7 bases are shared with TRBD1. Germline assignment: CDR1 SNHLY and CDR2 FYNNEI. The CDR3 loop spans 15 amino acids. V lost 2 bases, J lost 6 bases, and 10 bases stayed unmatched. The CDR3 coding sequence is TGTGCCAGCAGTGAACTGACAGGGCGGGTTGGCGAGCAGTACTTC. Its protein product is CASSELTGRVGEQYF.

The V call is TRBV9, the J call TRBJ2-1; 11 bases are shared with TRBD2. Trimming removed 4 bases from V and 10 bases from J; junction bases left unmatched: 7. This CDR3 is built from 14 residues. The germline CDR1 and CDR2 sequences are SGDLS and YYNGEE. The DNA of the CDR3 is TGTGCCAGCAGCCCGGGACTAGCGGAGGGGGAGCAGTTCTTC. Translating it yields CASSPGLAEGEQFF.

The chain combines TRBV9 with TRBJ2-7; D is undetermined. The CDR3 contains 13 residues. The V gene lost 3 bases and the J gene lost 7 bases, with 14 bases spanning the gap. The germline V gene has CDR1 SGDLS and CDR2 YYNGEE. CDR3 DNA sequence: TGTGCCAGCAGCGCGGACGGCTTAGGGGAGCAGTACTTC. Translating it yields CASSADGLGEQYF. Variable domain in full (rest from reference TRBV9 and TRBJ2-7): DSGVTQTPKHLITATGQRVTLRCSPRSGDLSVYWYQQSLDQGLQFLIQYYNGEERAKGNILERFSAQQFPDLHSELNLSSLELGDSALYFCASSADGLGEQYFGPGTRLTVT.

This chain links TRBV2 with TRBJ1-5; no clear D. CDR1 is SNHLY and CDR2 is FYNNEI in the germline V gene. Trimming shortened V by 5 bases and J by 3 bases, and 11 bases separated the two germline ends. The CDR3 spans 14 residues. The CDR3 region is CASSQRAFNQPQHF. CDR3 DNA: TGTGCCAGCAGTCAAAGGGCCTTCAATCAGCCCCAGCATTTT.

The V call is TRBV7-2, the J call TRBJ1-1; tentatively, D is TRBD1 (6 bases). The V end lost 7 bases, the J end lost 8 bases, and 17 bases lay between the germline ends. The CDR3 sequence is 13 residues long. CDR1 is SGHTA and CDR2 is FQGNSA in the germline V gene. This CDR3 is CASTLRWTAEAFF. CDR3 nucleotide sequence: TGTGCCAGCACCCTAAGGTGGACAGCCGAAGCTTTCTTT. The variable domain in full, completed from reference TRBV7-2 and TRBJ1-1, reads GAGVSQSPSNKVTEKGKDVELRCDPISGHTALYWYRQSLGQGLEFLIYFQGNSAPDKSGLPSDRFSAERTGGSVSTLTIQRTQQEDSAVYLCASTLRWTAEAFFGQGTRLTVV.

The rearrangement joins TRBV18 to TRBJ1-3, with a tentative D call TRBD1 (6 bases). CDR3 length: 17 residues. V lost 3 bases and J 0 bases, leaving 15 bases between the germline ends. Germline assignment: CDR1 KGHSH and CDR2 LQKENI. The CDR3 coding sequence is TGTGCCAGCTCACCCATGACAGGACTCGACTCTGGAAACACCATATATTTT. As protein: CASSPMTGLDSGNTIYF.

The chain combines TRBV7-6 with TRBJ2-3; a weak D match, TRBD2 (7 bases). Per germline, CDR1 SGHVS and CDR2 FNYEAQ. The CDR3 consists of 17 residues. V was trimmed by 5 bases and J by 2 bases, leaving 20 bases between them. The CDR3 DNA reads TGTGCCAGCAGCCAAAGGGGGGGAGATCAATACACAGATACGCAGTATTTT. The encoded protein is CASSQRGGDQYTDTQYF. Combining the CDR3 with reference TRBV7-6 and TRBJ2-3 gives the whole variable domain GAGVSQSPRYKVTKRGQDVALRCDPISGHVSLYWYRQALGQGPEFLTYFNYEAQQDKSGLPNDRFSAERPEGSISTLTIQRTEQRDSAMYRCASSQRGGDQYTDTQYFGPGTRLTVL.

Comment on this clone: This specimen includes other DNA sequences encoding the same CDR3. The chain combines TRBV11-3 with TRBJ1-3; D unresolved. The V gene's germline CDR1 is SGHNT and CDR2 YENEEA. V gave up 3 bases and J gave up 3 bases, with 6 bases separating them. CDR3 length equals 13 residues. CDR3 in amino acids: CASSLTSGNTIYF. In DNA, the CDR3 is TGTGCCAGCAGCTTGACAAGTGGAAACACCATATATTTT.

The chain is built from TRBV4-3 and TRBJ2-7; unclear D gene. The germline gives CDR1 LGHNA, CDR2 YSLEER. V shed 0 bases and J shed 1 base, with 10 bases lying between them. The CDR3 contains 15 residues. The CDR3 region has the DNA TGCGCCAGCAGCCAAGATCTAGATTGGTCCTACGAGCAGTACTTC. This gives the protein CASSQDLDWSYEQYF.

This chain uses TRBV28 with TRBJ1-5; D remains ambiguous. Trimming stripped 6 bases from V and 6 bases from J, with 15 bases between. This CDR3 region has 14 residues. The germline V gene has CDR1 MDHEN and CDR2 SYDVKM. The CDR3 DNA follows: TGTGCCAGCAGACCATCAGAAGTGGGTCAGCCCCAGCATTTT. It is translated as CASRPSEVGQPQHF.

DNA for the CDR3: TGCGCCTCCAGGCGGTCGGAGAGCACAGATACGCAGTATTTT. It yields the protein CASRRSESTDTQYF. V and J are TRBV5-1 and TRBJ2-3; no clear D gene. CDR3 length equals 14 residues. The V gene's germline CDR1 is SGHRS and CDR2 YFSETQ. Trimming removed 10 bases at V and 0 bases at J, with 15 bases between.

V usage is TRBV9 and J usage is TRBJ2-4, with D hard to call. The CDR3 is made up of 16 amino acids. V was shortened by 0 bases and J by 0 bases, with 10 bases between the two germline ends. In germline, CDR1 is SGDLS, CDR2 YYNGEE. Here the CDR3 DNA reads TGTGCCAGCAGCGTAGTGCCCAGTTTAGCCAAAAACATTCAGTACTTC. Its protein product is CASSVVPSLAKNIQYF.

With regard to this clone: The sample contains more than one DNA sequence encoding this CDR3. The chain couples TRBV30 to TRBJ1-1, with D hard to call. The CDR3 consists of 12 residues. Germline V gene data show CDR1 as GTSNPN and CDR2 as SVGIG (reference sequence). V was pared by 4 bases and J by 1 base, with 7 bases between. As DNA, the CDR3 is TGTGCCTGGACCGGGGAGAACACTGAAGCTTTCTTT. Translation: CAWTGENTEAFF.

V gene TRBV19 combines with J gene TRBJ1-5; tentative D call: TRBD1 (6 bases). The CDR3 consists of 12 residues. Looked up from germline, CDR1 is LNHDA and CDR2 is SQIVND (reference sequence). V lost 5 bases, J lost 7 bases, and 9 bases lay in between. The CDR3 DNA reads TGTGCCAGTAGTCAGGGACACCAGCCCCAGCATTTT. It specifies CASSQGHQPQHF. Filled out from reference TRBV19 and TRBJ1-5, the complete variable domain reads DGGITQSPKYLFRKEGQNVTLSCEQNLNHDAMYWYRQDPGQGLRLIYYSQIVNDFQKGDIAEGYSVSREKKESFPLTVTSAQKNPTAFYLCASSQGHQPQHFGDGTRLSIL.

V and J are TRBV7-9 and TRBJ2-1; 13 bases are a match to TRBD2. The CDR3 is made up of 16 amino acids. V was clipped by 5 bases and J by 7 bases; unmatched bases: 8. In germline, CDR1 is SEHNR, CDR2 FQNEAQ (reference sequence). CDR3 DNA: TGTGCCAGCAGCCCCAGAGGACTAGCGGGAGCTAATGAGCAGTTCTTC. Translating gives CASSPRGLAGANEQFF.

The gene calls are TRBV7-2 and TRBJ2-3, with unresolved D. The CDR3 runs to 14 residues. The germline V gene has CDR1 SGHTA and CDR2 FQGNSA. V was cut by 2 bases and J by 4 bases, with 10 bases left in between. CDR3 coding DNA: TGTGCCAGCAGCTTACAAAGCCCCCCAGATACGCAGTATTTT. Protein sequence: CASSLQSPPDTQYF.

This clone was seen once. The V call is TRBV11-2, the J call TRBJ2-6, with D uncertain. The CDR3 is made up of 13 amino acids. Trimming removed 5 bases at V and 2 bases at J, with 4 bases between. Germline V gene lookup returns CDR1 SGHAT and CDR2 FQNNGV. The CDR3 spells CASSPAGANVLTF. The CDR3 coding sequence is TGTGCCAGCAGCCCCGCTGGGGCCAACGTCCTGACTTTC. Based on the CDR3 plus reference TRBV11-2 and TRBJ2-6, the full variable domain is EAGVAQSPRYKIIEKRQSVAFWCNPISGHATLYWYQQILGQGPKLLIQFQNNGVVDDSQLPKDRFSAERLKGVDSTLKIQPAKLEDSAVYLCASSPAGANVLTFGAGSRLTVL.

This chain joins TRBV27 and TRBJ2-3; tentatively, D is TRBD1 or TRBD2 (5 bases each). V was pared by 0 bases and J by 2 bases, with 12 bases between. Germline V gives CDR1 MNHEY, CDR2 SMNVEV (reference sequence). The CDR3 is 16 amino acids. The CDR3, as DNA: TGTGCCAGCAGTTTATCGTCAGGGAGAACCACAGATACGCAGTATTTT. Its translation: CASSLSSGRTTDTQYF.

V gene TRBV5-8 combines with J gene TRBJ2-5; 13 nucleotides align to TRBD2. The CDR3 consists of 15 residues. J gave up 4 bases and V 4 bases, and 4 bases lay outside the gene matches. Germline V gene data show CDR1 as SGHTS and CDR2 as YDEGEE. The CDR3 sequence is CASSLGLAGRETQYF. CDR3 nucleotides: TGTGCCAGCAGCCTGGGACTAGCGGGAAGAGAGACCCAGTACTTC.

This chain connects TRBV28 to TRBJ2-1; 9 bases line up with TRBD1. The V gene's germline CDR1 is MDHEN and CDR2 SYDVKM. This CDR3 comprises 18 residues. V lost 3 bases, J lost 6 bases, and 15 bases stayed unmatched. The CDR3 sequence: CASSLLLGTGGMINEQFF. The CDR3 region has the DNA TGTGCCAGCAGTTTGCTCCTGGGAACAGGGGGCATGATCAATGAGCAGTTCTTC.

The V gene is TRBV5-1, the J gene TRBJ2-5, with D perhaps being TRBD1 or TRBD2 (6 bases each). CDR1 and CDR2 from the germline V gene are SGHRS and YFSETQ. The CDR3 has 14 residues. Trimming pared 4 bases from V and 5 bases from J, leaving 15 bases between. The CDR3 DNA reads as TGCGCCAGCAGCCGCAGAGGGGGGCGGGAGACCCAGTACTTC. Its translation: CASSRRGGRETQYF.

The J gene is TRBJ2-3, the V gene TRBV11-2, with D tentatively TRBD2 (5 bases). The germline V and J ends were trimmed by 5 bases and 3 bases, with 12 bases remaining between them. Germline V lookup: CDR1 SGHAT, CDR2 FQNNGV. This CDR3 has 14 residues. The chain's CDR3 is CASSPDWLTDTQYF. CDR3 nucleotide sequence: TGTGCCAGCAGCCCGGACTGGTTGACAGATACGCAGTATTTT.

This clone was detected once. V and J are TRBV30 and TRBJ1-2; D ambiguous. The CDR3 is 13 residues long. Per germline, CDR1 GTSNPN and CDR2 SVGIG (reference sequence). V lost 1 base to trimming and J lost 5 bases, with 11 bases between them. This CDR3 reads CAWSAHDLYGYTF. The CDR3 DNA follows: TGTGCCTGGAGTGCCCACGATCTTTATGGCTACACCTTC.

This clone showed up just once. This rearrangement joins TRBV28 to TRBJ1-5; D remains ambiguous. From germline, CDR1 is MDHEN and CDR2 SYDVKM. V dropped 1 base and J dropped 0 bases, with 10 bases sitting between them. The CDR3 has 16 residues. CDR3 DNA: TGTGCCAGCAGTTTATTACAGCTAGATAGCAATCAGCCCCAGCATTTT. Residues: CASSLLQLDSNQPQHF.